Following are 31 T cell receptor beta chains from one sample sequenced in a study of human T cells and chemical hapten exposure. Time point reported: patch test 2, 6 weeks after DPC sensitization. As to treatment: therapeutic diphenylcyclopropenone sensitization with weekly scalp DPC. MiXCR, run by TCRdb on the RACE reads, gives a single entry per CDR3 protein. Among about 380,000 distinct CDR3 sequences, around 6% were seen once, and the ten largest hold more than 5.5%. Source: whole blood, taken in connection with sensitization to the hapten diphenylcyclopropenone (DPC). These receptors came from a woman younger than 35 with alopecia areata. Some clones in this sample may be carry-over from other donors' samples.

At least ten counts were recorded for this clonotype. This chain joins TRBV5-5 and TRBJ1-1; no clear D gene. V lost 0 bases and J lost 0, with 6 bases in between. This CDR3 spans 14 amino acids. Looked up from germline, CDR1 is SGHKS and CDR2 is YYEKEE (reference sequence). The CDR3 loop is CASSLARLNTEAFF. Here the CDR3 DNA reads TGTGCCAGCAGCTTGGCCCGCTTGAACACTGAAGCTTTCTTT.

As to this clonotype: A much bigger clone sits one base away, suggesting this may be a read error. The CDR3 nucleotides read TGTGCCATCAGCTTCCCGACAGGGTTTGGCACTGAAGCTTTCTTT. Encoded protein: CAISFPTGFGTEAFF. V gene TRBV7-8 combines with J gene TRBJ1-1; 7 positions match TRBD1. Germline CDR1 is SGHVS and CDR2 is FQNEAQ. The CDR3 loop spans 15 amino acids.

This chain connects TRBV20-1 to TRBJ2-3; 10 nucleotides match TRBD1. In germline, CDR1 is DFQATT, CDR2 SNEGSKA (reference sequence). This CDR3 is 15 amino acids long. Trimming removed 6 bases from V and 3 bases from J; junction bases left unmatched: 9. The CDR3 DNA follows: TGCAGTGCAACGACAGGGGGCGCCAGGACAGATACGCAGTATTTT. It translates to CSATTGGARTDTQYF.

The chain employs TRBV12-3 or TRBV12-4 and TRBJ2-7; the match to TRBD1 covers 7 bases. The CDR3 has 15 residues. J lost 2 bases, V lost 0 bases, and 4 bases had no gene match. CDR3 DNA: TGTGCCAGCAGTTTAGCGACAGGGATCCCCTACGAGCAGTACTTC. Its translation is CASSLATGIPYEQYF.

This clonotype appeared a single time. The genes are TRBV5-4 and TRBJ2-6; D gene uncertain. The CDR3 is 17 amino acids. V was clipped by 3 bases and J by 1 base, with 14 bases between them. The germline V gene encodes CDR1 SGHNT and CDR2 YYREEE (reference sequence). The CDR3 sequence is CASSSGSQRSGANVLTF. CDR3 DNA sequence: TGTGCCAGCAGCTCCGGGTCCCAGAGGTCTGGGGCCAACGTCCTGACTTTC.

This clonotype was seen ten or more times. The gene calls are TRBV6-2 or TRBV6-3 and TRBJ2-7, with TRBD1 matching 10 bases. Germline trimming cut 6 bases from V and 2 bases from J; bases unmatched to any gene: 4. In germline, CDR1 is MNHEY, CDR2 SVGEGT. The CDR3 sequence is 14 residues long. CDR3 region: CASSSGQGPYEQYF. In nucleotides, the CDR3 is TGTGCCAGCAGCTCGGGACAGGGGCCCTACGAGCAGTACTTC.

V and J are TRBV20-1 and TRBJ2-1, with 10 bases that match TRBD2. The germline V gene encodes CDR1 DFQATT and CDR2 SNEGSKA (reference sequence). This CDR3 has 14 residues. The ends lost 0 bases at V and 9 bases at J; junction bases unmatched: 5. CDR3 coding DNA: TGCAGTGCTAGAGATCCAGCGGGGGGGCGTGAGCAGTTCTTC. This gives the protein CSARDPAGGREQFF.

J is TRBJ2-7 and V is TRBV6-2 or TRBV6-3; 10 nucleotides match TRBD2. V lost 4 bases and J lost 3; bases outside the gene matches: 6. Germline CDR1 reads MNHEY; CDR2 reads SVGEGT. CDR3 length: 15 amino acids. DNA of the CDR3: TGTGCCAGCAGTTCCCGCCGGACTAGCGGCTACGAGCAGTACTTC. Translating gives CASSSRRTSGYEQYF.

The rearrangement links TRBV7-2 to TRBJ2-6; no clear D gene. Trimming pared 1 base from V and 4 bases from J, leaving 8 bases between. The CDR3 extends over 15 amino acids. In germline, CDR1 is SGHTA, CDR2 FQGNSA. The CDR3 region has the DNA TGTGCCAGCAGCTTAGGGCCGGAGGGGGCCAACGTCCTGACTTTC. It yields the protein CASSLGPEGANVLTF.

V and J are TRBV6-6 and TRBJ2-3; D not resolved. Per the germline V gene, CDR1 is MNHNY and CDR2 is SVGAGI (reference sequence). The CDR3 is 14 residues long. V gave up 4 bases and J gave up 6 bases, with 14 bases separating them. The CDR3 region has the DNA TGTGCCAGCAGTTGGACCTTAGGCGGCGATACGCAGTATTTT. It translates to CASSWTLGGDTQYF.

This clonotype turned up a few times. The CDR3 nucleotides are TGTGCCAGCAGCTCCCAGGTAGCGGGATCTGATACGCAGTATTTT. Translated, it gives CASSSQVAGSDTQYF. The chain joins TRBV7-2 to TRBJ2-3; 8 bases are shared with TRBD2. With V trimmed by 4 bases and J by 6 bases, 9 bases remained unmatched. Germline values: CDR1 SGHTA, CDR2 FQGNSA. The CDR3 runs to 15 residues.

The V call is TRBV13, the J call TRBJ1-2; D is unresolved. V was clipped by 7 bases and J by 0 bases, with 18 bases between them. This CDR3 has 16 amino acids. Germline CDR1 reads PRHDT; CDR2 reads FYEKMQ (reference sequence). The CDR3 reads CASTPSGSYSNYGYTF. The CDR3, as DNA: TGTGCCAGCACCCCTTCCGGATCTTATTCTAACTATGGCTACACCTTC. Looking up the rest from reference TRBV13 and TRBJ1-2 gives the full variable domain: AAGVIQSPRHLIKEKRETATLKCYPIPRHDTVYWYQQGPGQDPQFLISFYEKMQSDKGSIPDRFSAQQFSDYHSELNMSSLELGDSALYFCASTPSGSYSNYGYTFGSGTRLTVV.

The chain couples TRBV4-2 to TRBJ2-7, with 7 nucleotides matching TRBD1. J was trimmed by 1 base and V by 0 bases; bases with no gene match: 0. Germline V CDR1 and CDR2: LGHNA, YNFKEQ. The CDR3 sequence is 14 residues long. The CDR3 sequence: CASSQEGQSYEQYF. The CDR3 DNA reads TGTGCCAGCAGCCAAGAGGGACAGTCCTACGAGCAGTACTTC.

The chain recombines TRBV7-9 with TRBJ1-2; possible D gene TRBD1, 5 bases. The CDR3 contains 14 residues. Germline values: CDR1 SEHNR, CDR2 FQNEAQ (reference sequence). V lost 3 bases and J 8 bases, leaving 16 bases between the germline ends. The CDR3 loop is CASSFGGGSTGYTF. The CDR3 DNA follows: TGTGCCAGCAGCTTCGGCGGGGGTTCAACGGGCTACACCTTC. The variable domain in full, completed from reference TRBV7-9 and TRBJ1-2, reads DTGVSQNPRHKITKRGQNVTFRCDPISEHNRLYWYRQTLGQGPEFLTYFQNEAQLEKSRLLSDRFSAERPKGSFSTLEIQRTEQGDSAMYLCASSFGGGSTGYTFGSGTRLTVV.

CDR3 DNA sequence: TGTGCCAGCAGCTTAGAGCACATCGCTTTGAGCACTGAAGCTTTCTTT. Encoded protein: CASSLEHIALSTEAFF. The chain carries TRBV7-9 and TRBJ1-1; D gene ambiguous. This CDR3 has 16 amino acids. The germline CDR1 and CDR2 sequences are SEHNR and FQNEAQ (reference sequence). V dropped 1 base and J dropped 4 bases, with 16 bases sitting between them. The whole variable domain, remainder taken from reference TRBV7-9 and TRBJ1-1, is DTGVSQNPRHKITKRGQNVTFRCDPISEHNRLYWYRQTLGQGPEFLTYFQNEAQLEKSRLLSDRFSAERPKGSFSTLEIQRTEQGDSAMYLCASSLEHIALSTEAFFGQGTRLTVV.

This clonotype was recorded at least ten times. Written as DNA, the CDR3 is TGCAGTGCTAGAGAAGATAGCTCCTATAATTCACCCCTCCACTTT. Its translation: CSAREDSSYNSPLHF. The rearrangement uses TRBV20-1 and TRBJ1-6; D is ambiguous. With 0 bases removed from V and 0 bases from J, the gap between germline ends came to 6 bases. CDR3 length: 15 amino acids. CDR1 and CDR2 (germline): DFQATT, SNEGSKA (reference sequence).

Ten or more counts support this clonotype. This chain joins TRBV20-1 and TRBJ2-1, with 8 bases fitting TRBD2. This CDR3 has 13 residues. Per the germline V gene, CDR1 is DFQATT and CDR2 is SNEGSKA (reference sequence). V gave up 7 bases and J gave up 7 bases; unmatched junction bases: 9. For the CDR3, the DNA is TGCAGTGTAGGGCGGGGGGATTGGAATGAGCAGTTCTTC. Its translation: CSVGRGDWNEQFF.

The chain couples TRBV20-1 to TRBJ2-3; no clear D gene. The CDR3 sequence is 12 residues long. V was clipped by 6 bases and J by 3 bases, with 10 bases between them. CDR1 and CDR2 (germline): DFQATT, SNEGSKA (reference sequence). The CDR3 nucleotides read TGCAGTGCAGAGGCTGATACAGATACGCAGTATTTT. This sequence encodes CSAEADTDTQYF.

This clonotype was observed many times. The chain is built from TRBV5-5 and TRBJ1-5; 8 nucleotides line up with TRBD1. The CDR3 is made up of 17 amino acids. Germline V gene lookup returns CDR1 SGHKS and CDR2 YYEKEE (reference sequence). Trimming removed 0 bases from V and 4 bases from J; junction bases left unmatched: 9. The CDR3 bases are TGTGCCAGCAGCTTGGCCAGTCGGGGACAGGTAAATCAGCCCCAGCATTTT. Its translation: CASSLASRGQVNQPQHF.

The J gene is TRBJ1-1, the V gene TRBV5-1; D is perhaps TRBD1 (6 bases). The CDR3 loop spans 15 amino acids. V lost 0 bases and J 11 bases, leaving 20 bases between the germline ends. Germline V CDR1 and CDR2: SGHRS, YFSETQ. The CDR3 here is CASSLGLGRGLNAFF. The CDR3 DNA is TGCGCCAGCAGCTTGGGCCTAGGCCGGGGGCTGAATGCTTTCTTT.

This clonotype has a count of ten or more. The chain employs TRBV25-1 and TRBJ2-7, with 10 bases identical to TRBD1. There are 14 residues in the CDR3. CDR1 and CDR2 from the germline V gene are MGHDK and SYGVNS. Trimming at V came to 8 bases and at J to 4 bases, leaving 8 bases not matched to a gene. The CDR3 DNA sequence: TGTGCCAGCCGGTCCACGGGACAGGGGTACGAGCAGTACTTC. Translated: CASRSTGQGYEQYF.

This clonotype was recorded many times. The chain uses TRBV4-3 and TRBJ2-7; TRBD1 aligns across 7 bases. This CDR3 has 13 amino acids. Germline values: CDR1 LGHNA, CDR2 YSLEER. The trim removed 4 bases at V and 3 bases at J, leaving 3 bases unmatched. CDR3 sequence reads: CASSPPGGYEQYF. CDR3 nucleotides: TGCGCCAGCAGCCCCCCAGGGGGCTACGAGCAGTACTTC.

This clonotype was observed many times. J is TRBJ2-2 and V is TRBV12-3 or TRBV12-4; TRBD2 might be the D (6 bases). V lost 4 bases and J lost 2, with 20 bases in between. CDR3 size: 18 residues. CDR3 protein: CASSSLKVWDSNTGELFF. In DNA, the CDR3 is TGTGCCAGCAGTTCCCTCAAGGTGTGGGACTCAAACACCGGGGAGCTGTTTTTT.

This clonotype was recorded many times. This rearrangement joins TRBV6-4 to TRBJ1-5; D is possibly TRBD1 (5 bases). Per germline, CDR1 MRHNA and CDR2 SNTAGT. V was trimmed by 3 bases and J by 0 bases, leaving 9 bases between them. This CDR3 contains 15 residues. The CDR3 reads CASSEGVDSNQPQHF. CDR3 coding DNA: TGTGCCAGCAGTGAGGGGGTTGATAGCAATCAGCCCCAGCATTTT.

The sample holds a few counts of this clonotype. The chain carries TRBV4-3 and TRBJ2-7; D possibly uses TRBD1 or TRBD2 (5 bases each). This CDR3 has 18 residues. Trimming removed 4 bases from V and 2 bases from J, with 24 bases in between. Germline V gives CDR1 LGHNA, CDR2 YSLEER. CDR3 bases: TGCGCCAGCAGCCTGTCCGCGGCCCGGGACGAACACCCCTACGAGCAGTACTTC. Translated, it gives CASSLSAARDEHPYEQYF.

This clonotype has a count of ten or more. This chain joins TRBV25-1 and TRBJ1-2, with D unclear. Germline V gene sequence: CDR1 MGHDK, CDR2 SYGVNS. This CDR3 spans 17 amino acids. V lost 3 bases and J lost 3, with 20 bases in between. The CDR3 bases are TGTGCCAGCAGTGATTCGGCACGGGAAGGGCTGGACTATGGCTACACCTTC. Translated, it gives CASSDSAREGLDYGYTF.

This clonotype was observed a few times. The rearrangement uses TRBV28 and TRBJ2-3, with D perhaps assigned TRBD1 or TRBD2 (6 bases each). Germline V CDR1 and CDR2: MDHEN, SYDVKM. This CDR3 is built from 15 residues. Deletions cut 8 bases from V and 2 bases from J, with 17 bases between. This chain's CDR3 is CASPPRGRHTDTQYF. The CDR3 nucleotides read TGTGCCAGCCCCCCCCGGGGGCGTCACACAGATACGCAGTATTTT.

The chain is built from TRBV4-3 and TRBJ1-2; no reliable D call. V lost 0 bases and J 2 bases, leaving 7 bases between the germline ends. The CDR3 runs to 14 residues. The germline V gene encodes CDR1 LGHNA and CDR2 YSLEER. The CDR3 nucleotides read TGCGCCAGCAGCCAAGAGAACGGGAACTATGGCTACACCTTC. Translation gives CASSQENGNYGYTF.

In its sample, this clonotype was seen a few times. V is TRBV27 and J is TRBJ1-2, with a possible D match to TRBD1 (6 bases). This CDR3 is built from 14 residues. V gave up 4 bases and J gave up 4 bases, with 13 bases separating them. Germline V gene data show CDR1 as MNHEY and CDR2 as SMNVEV (reference sequence). This CDR3 is CASSSYRVGYGYTF. CDR3 sequence (DNA): TGTGCCAGCAGTTCGTACAGGGTTGGCTATGGCTACACCTTC.

This clonotype was picked up many times. V and J are TRBV7-2 and TRBJ1-1; D possibly corresponds to TRBD1 (5 bases). Germline CDR1 and CDR2: SGHTA and FQGNSA. This CDR3 comprises 13 residues. V was shortened by 4 bases and J by 0 bases, with 6 bases between the two germline ends. The CDR3 DNA is TGTGCCAGCAGCTCCAGGGTGAACACTGAAGCTTTCTTT. Translated: CASSSRVNTEAFF.

This clonotype has ten or more counts. The chain is built from TRBV11-1 and TRBJ2-6; possibly TRBD1 for D (5 bases). The CDR3 consists of 19 residues. Germline-derived CDR1 and CDR2 are SGHAT and FQDESV (reference sequence). Trimming pared 2 bases from V and 2 bases from J, leaving 19 bases between. CDR3 in DNA: TGTGCCAGCAGCTTATCAGGGCCCTGGGCCCCCACTGGGGCCAACGTCCTGACTTTC. This codes for CASSLSGPWAPTGANVLTF.